This TCR beta chain was profiled in a study of T cells in Graves' hyperthyroidism and ophthalmopathy. RNA transcripts provided the source from which TCR beta CDR3 regions were amplified. The study used the HTBI primer set for a first-round RT-PCR of the TCR CDR3. TCRdb reanalysed the multiplex PCR reads using MiXCR and keeps one entry per CDR3 protein. The repertoire holds under 200,000 distinct CDR3 sequences, with 9.4% as singletons. CDR3 size: 19 residues. The germline V gene has CDR1 SEHNR and CDR2 FQNEAQ (reference sequence). Trimming cost V 5 bases and J 3 bases; bases outside gene matches: 12. At least ten counts were recorded for this clonotype.

J is TRBJ2-3 and V is TRBV7-9, with 15 bases fitting TRBD2. The sequence derives from a woman in her late teens or twenties with Graves' hyperthyroidism that later progressed to Graves' ophthalmopathy. The sequenced sample was blood. The CDR3 DNA reads TGTGCCAGCAGCCCCCGGACTAGCGGGGGGGCAATCGGGACAGATACGCAGTATTTT. It codes for CASSPRTSGGAIGTDTQYF.